This TCR beta chain was sequenced for a study of T-cell memory formation after mild COVID-19. Study-wide points: The finding that pre-infection memory included some responding clones suggested that cross-reactive memory joined. Shrinking CD4+ clones were chiefly CM and EM; CD8+ ones were chiefly EMRA. Clones shrinking from day 15 to 85 showed even CD4/CD8 mixes; later expanders tilted CD4+.

In its sample, this clonotype was seen a few times. No antigen is known for it. Per the germline V gene, CDR1 is SGDLS and CDR2 is YYNGEE. CDR3 length equals 16 residues. Trimming took 5 bases from V and 4 from J, leaving 19 bases between them. A single record per CDR3 protein comes from TCRdb applying MiXCR to the 5' RACE reads. The repertoire has fewer than 60,000 distinct CDR3 sequences, 28% of them found once; the top ten carry about 42%. The source of this sequence is a man in his late teens or twenties who had mild COVID-19 (a few samples of this study predate the infection). Cell type and time point are not known. The J gene is TRBJ2-1, the V gene TRBV9; D is possibly TRBD1 (5 bases). Source material: PBMCs or a T cell subset sorted from them (not recorded which). In nucleotides, the CDR3 is TGTGCCAGCAGTGAGTCTCCCGCGACAGCGTACAATGAGCAGTTCTTC. Translating gives CASSESPATAYNEQFF.